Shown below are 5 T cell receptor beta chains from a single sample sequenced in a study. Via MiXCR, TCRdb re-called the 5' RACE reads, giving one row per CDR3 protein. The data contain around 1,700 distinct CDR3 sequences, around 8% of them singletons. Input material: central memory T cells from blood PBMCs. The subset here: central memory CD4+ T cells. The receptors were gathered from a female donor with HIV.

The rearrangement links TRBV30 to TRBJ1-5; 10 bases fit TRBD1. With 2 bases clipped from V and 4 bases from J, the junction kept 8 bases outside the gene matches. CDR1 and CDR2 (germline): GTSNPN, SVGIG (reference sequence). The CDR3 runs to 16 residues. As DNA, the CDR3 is TGTGCCTGGAGTTCACGGGACAGGGGTATGAATCAGCCCCAGCATTTT. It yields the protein CAWSSRDRGMNQPQHF.

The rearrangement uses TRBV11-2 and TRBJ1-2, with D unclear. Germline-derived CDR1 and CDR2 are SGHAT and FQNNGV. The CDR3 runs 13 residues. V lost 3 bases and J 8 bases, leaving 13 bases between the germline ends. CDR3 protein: CASSFDPAGGYTF. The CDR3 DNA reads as TGTGCCAGCAGCTTCGATCCGGCTGGCGGCTACACCTTC.

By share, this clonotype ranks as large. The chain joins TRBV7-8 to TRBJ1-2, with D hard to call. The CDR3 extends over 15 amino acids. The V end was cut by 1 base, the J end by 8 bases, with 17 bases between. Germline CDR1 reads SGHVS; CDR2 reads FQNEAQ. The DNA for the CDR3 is TGTGCCAGCAGCTTAGAAGGGAGCCCCTTGAGGGGCTACACCTTC. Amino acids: CASSLEGSPLRGYTF. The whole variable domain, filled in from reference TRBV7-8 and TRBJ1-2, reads GAGVSQSPRYKVAKRGQDVALRCDPISGHVSLFWYQQALGQGPEFLTYFQNEAQLDKSGLPSDRFFAERPEGSVSTLKIQRTQQEDSAVYLCASSLEGSPLRGYTFGSGTRLTVV.

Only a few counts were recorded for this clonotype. The chain's CDR3 is CASTRYRGDTGELFF. CDR3 DNA: TGCGCCAGCACCCGGTACAGGGGGGACACCGGGGAGCTGTTTTTT. The chain combines TRBV5-1 with TRBJ2-2; TRBD1 matches at 8 bases. Germline values: CDR1 SGHRS, CDR2 YFSETQ. The CDR3 covers 15 residues. The V and J ends lost 6 bases and 3 bases, in that order; junction bases with no gene match: 7.

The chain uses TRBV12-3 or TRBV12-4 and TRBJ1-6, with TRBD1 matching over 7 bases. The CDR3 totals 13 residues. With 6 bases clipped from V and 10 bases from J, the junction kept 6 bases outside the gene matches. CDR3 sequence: CASRQGLQSPLHF. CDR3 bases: TGTGCCAGCAGACAGGGGTTGCAATCACCCCTCCACTTT.